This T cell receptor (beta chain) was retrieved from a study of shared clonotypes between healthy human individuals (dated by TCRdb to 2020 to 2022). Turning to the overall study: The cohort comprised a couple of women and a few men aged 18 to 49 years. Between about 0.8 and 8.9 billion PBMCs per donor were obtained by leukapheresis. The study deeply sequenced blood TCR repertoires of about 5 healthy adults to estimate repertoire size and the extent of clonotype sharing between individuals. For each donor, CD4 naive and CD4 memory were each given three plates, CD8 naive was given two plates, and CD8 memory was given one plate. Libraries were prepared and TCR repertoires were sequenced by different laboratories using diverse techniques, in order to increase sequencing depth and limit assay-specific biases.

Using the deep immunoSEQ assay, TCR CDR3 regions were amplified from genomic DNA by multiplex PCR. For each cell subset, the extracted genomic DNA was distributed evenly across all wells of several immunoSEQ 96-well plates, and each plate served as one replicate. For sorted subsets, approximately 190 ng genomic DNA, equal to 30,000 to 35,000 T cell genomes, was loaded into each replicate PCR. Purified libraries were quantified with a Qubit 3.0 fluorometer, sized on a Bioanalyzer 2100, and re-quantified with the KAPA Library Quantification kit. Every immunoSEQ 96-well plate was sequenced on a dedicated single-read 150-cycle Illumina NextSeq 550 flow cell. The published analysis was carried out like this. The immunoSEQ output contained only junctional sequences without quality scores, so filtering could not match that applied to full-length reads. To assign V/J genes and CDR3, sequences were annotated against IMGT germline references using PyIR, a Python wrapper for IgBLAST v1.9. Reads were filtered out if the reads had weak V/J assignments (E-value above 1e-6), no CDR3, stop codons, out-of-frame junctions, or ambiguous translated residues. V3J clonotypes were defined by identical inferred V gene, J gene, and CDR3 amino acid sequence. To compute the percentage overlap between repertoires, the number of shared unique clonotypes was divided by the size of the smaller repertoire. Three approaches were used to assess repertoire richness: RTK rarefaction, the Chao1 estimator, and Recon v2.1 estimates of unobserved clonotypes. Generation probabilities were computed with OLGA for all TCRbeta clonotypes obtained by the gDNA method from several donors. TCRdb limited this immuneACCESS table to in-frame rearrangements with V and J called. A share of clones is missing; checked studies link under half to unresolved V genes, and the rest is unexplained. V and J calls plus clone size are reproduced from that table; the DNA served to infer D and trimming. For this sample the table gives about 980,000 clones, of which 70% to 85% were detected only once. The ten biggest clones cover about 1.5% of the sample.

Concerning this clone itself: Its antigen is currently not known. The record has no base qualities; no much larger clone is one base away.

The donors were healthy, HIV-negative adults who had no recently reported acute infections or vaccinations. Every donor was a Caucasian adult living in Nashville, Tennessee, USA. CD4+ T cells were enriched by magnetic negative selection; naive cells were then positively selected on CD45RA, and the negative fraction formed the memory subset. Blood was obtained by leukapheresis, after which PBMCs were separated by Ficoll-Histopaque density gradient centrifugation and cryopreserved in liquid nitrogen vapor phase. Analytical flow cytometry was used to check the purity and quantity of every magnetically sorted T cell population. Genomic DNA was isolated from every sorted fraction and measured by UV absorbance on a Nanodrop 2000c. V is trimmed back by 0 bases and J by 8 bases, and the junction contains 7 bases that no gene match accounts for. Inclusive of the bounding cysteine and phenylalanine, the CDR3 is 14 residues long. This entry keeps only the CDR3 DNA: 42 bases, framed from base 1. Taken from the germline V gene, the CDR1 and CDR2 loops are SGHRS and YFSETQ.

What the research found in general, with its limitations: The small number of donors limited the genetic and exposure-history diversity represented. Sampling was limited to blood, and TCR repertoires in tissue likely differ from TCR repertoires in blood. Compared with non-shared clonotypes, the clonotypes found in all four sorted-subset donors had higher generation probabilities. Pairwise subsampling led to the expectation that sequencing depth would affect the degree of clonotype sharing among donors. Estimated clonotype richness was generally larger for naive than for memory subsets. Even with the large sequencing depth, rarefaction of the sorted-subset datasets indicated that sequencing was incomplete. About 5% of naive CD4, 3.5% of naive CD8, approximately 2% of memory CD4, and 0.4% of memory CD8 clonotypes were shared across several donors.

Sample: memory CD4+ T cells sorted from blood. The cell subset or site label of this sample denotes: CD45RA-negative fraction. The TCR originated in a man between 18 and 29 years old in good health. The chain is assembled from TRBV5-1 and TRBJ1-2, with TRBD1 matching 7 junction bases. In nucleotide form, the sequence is TGCGCCAGCAGCTTGGAGACAGGGATGTACGGCTACACCTTC. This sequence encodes CASSLETGMYGYTF. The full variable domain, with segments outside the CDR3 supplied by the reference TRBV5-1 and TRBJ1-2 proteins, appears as KAGVTQTPRYLIKTRGQQVTLSCSPISGHRSVSWYQQTPGQGLQFLFEYFSETQRNKGNFPGRFSGRQFSNSRSEMNVSTLELGDSALYLCASSLETGMYGYTFGSGTRLTVV.